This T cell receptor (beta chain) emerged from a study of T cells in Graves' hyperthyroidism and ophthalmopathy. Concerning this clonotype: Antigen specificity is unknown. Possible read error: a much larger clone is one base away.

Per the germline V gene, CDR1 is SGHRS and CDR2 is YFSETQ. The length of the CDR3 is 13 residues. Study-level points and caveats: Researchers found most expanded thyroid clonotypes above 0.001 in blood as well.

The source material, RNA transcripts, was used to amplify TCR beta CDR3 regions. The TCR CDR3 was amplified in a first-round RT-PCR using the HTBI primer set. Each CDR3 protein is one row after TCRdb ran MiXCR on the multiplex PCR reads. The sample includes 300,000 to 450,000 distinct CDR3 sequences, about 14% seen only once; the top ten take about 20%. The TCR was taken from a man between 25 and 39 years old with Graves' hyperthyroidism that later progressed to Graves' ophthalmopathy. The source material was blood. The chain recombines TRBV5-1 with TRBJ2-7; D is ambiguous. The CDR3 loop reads CASSLDWTYEQCF. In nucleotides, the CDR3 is TGCGCCAGCAGCTTGGATTGGACCTACGAGCAGTGCTTC.